Below, 14 T cell receptor beta chains from the same sample are listed, as sequenced in a study of regulatory T cells in long-lasting Graves disease. Indicated time point: newly diagnosed GD, antithyroid drugs for less than 3 months. Extracted RNA from PBMCs served as the source of the TCR library. Construction of the TCR beta libraries employed iRepertoire HTBI primers in conjunction with Arm-PCR of CDR3 regions. From the multiplex PCR reads, TCRdb called clonotypes with MiXCR, one entry per CDR3 protein. The data contain approximately 400,000 distinct CDR3 sequences, 14% to 15% of them singletons. These data were also reused for a study on T cells in Graves' hyperthyroidism and ophthalmopathy.

The sequences come from peripheral blood mononuclear cells (PBMCs), collected at new diagnosis, from a patient treated with antithyroid drugs. The receptors stem from a woman in her twenties or thirties with Graves disease.

This clonotype has at least ten counts. The chain has TRBV12-3 or TRBV12-4 and TRBJ2-5; D is ambiguous. Trimming removed 1 base at V and 2 bases at J, with 8 bases between. This CDR3 spans 14 amino acids. The CDR3 spells CASSLDSLQETQYF. Here the CDR3 DNA reads TGTGCCAGCAGTTTAGACAGCCTACAAGAGACCCAGTACTTC.

Only a few counts were recorded for this clonotype. The chain combines TRBV27 with TRBJ2-5; TRBD2 matches 12 bases. J was trimmed by 7 bases and V by 0 bases; bases with no gene match: 9. This CDR3 has 17 amino acids. Germline V lookup: CDR1 MNHEY, CDR2 SMNVEV (reference sequence). CDR3 region: CASSLSASGRAVLTQYF. DNA of the CDR3: TGTGCCAGCAGTTTATCCGCTAGCGGGAGGGCCGTGTTGACCCAGTACTTC.

This clonotype was counted many times. The J gene is TRBJ1-5, the V gene TRBV12-5; D call uncertain. The germline gives CDR1 LGHNT, CDR2 FRNRAP. The CDR3 is 16 amino acids. Trimming removed 0 bases at V and 2 bases at J, with 11 bases between. CDR3 in DNA: TGTGCTAGTGGTTTGGTGCTAGGAGTGGGCAATCAGCCCCAGCATTTT. Translated: CASGLVLGVGNQPQHF.

This chain joins TRBV10-1 and TRBJ2-1; possibly TRBD1 or TRBD2 for D (6 bases each). This CDR3 has 15 amino acids. The germline V and J ends were trimmed by 2 bases and 5 bases, with 13 bases remaining between them. Germline V lookup: CDR1 WNHNN, CDR2 SYGVQD (reference sequence). CDR3 coding DNA: TGCGCCAGCAGTGAGGGGGGGCAGAGGGACAATGAGCAGTTCTTC. Translated, it gives CASSEGGQRDNEQFF.

The chain uses TRBV19 and TRBJ2-5; D may correspond to TRBD1 or TRBD2 (6 bases each). Trimming removed 0 bases from V and 4 bases from J, with 18 bases in between. The germline gives CDR1 LNHDA, CDR2 SQIVND (reference sequence). The length of the CDR3 is 17 residues. Here the CDR3 reads CASSIEAGRGTAETQYF. CDR3 DNA: TGTGCCAGTAGTATAGAAGCGGGCAGGGGAACCGCAGAGACCCAGTACTTC.

The sample holds many counts of this clonotype. The chain joins TRBV20-1 to TRBJ2-1; TRBD2 aligns across 13 bases. CDR1 and CDR2 (germline): DFQATT, SNEGSKA (reference sequence). The CDR3 extends over 11 amino acids. The CDR3 loop is CRGLAGDEQFF. The CDR3 bases are TGCAGAGGACTAGCGGGAGATGAGCAGTTCTTC.

This sequence joins TRBV5-1 and TRBJ2-2; D possibly corresponds to TRBD2 (5 bases). CDR1 is SGHRS, CDR2 YFSETQ, per germline. V lost 0 bases to trimming and J lost 1 base, with 10 bases between them. This CDR3 has 16 amino acids. The CDR3 sequence: CASSLVAGGNTGELFF. CDR3 sequence (DNA): TGCGCCAGCAGCTTGGTTGCGGGCGGGAACACCGGGGAGCTGTTTTTT.

Notes on this clonotype: A much larger clone is a single base away; this may be a read error. The chain couples TRBV7-3 to TRBJ2-3; a possible D gene is TRBD2 (6 bases). The length of the CDR3 is 16 residues. The germline V gene has CDR1 SGHTA and CDR2 FQGTGA. The CDR3 loop reads CASSLLAATSTDTQCF. As DNA, the CDR3 is TGTGCCAGCAGCTTATTAGCGGCTACTAGCACAGATACGCAGTGTTTT.

Only a few counts were recorded for this clonotype. The chain carries TRBV19 and TRBJ2-2; 9 bases agree with TRBD1. This CDR3 comprises 15 residues. In germline, CDR1 is LNHDA, CDR2 SQIVND (reference sequence). J lost 0 bases, V lost 6 bases, and 2 bases had no gene match. The CDR3 region is CASRTGGANTGELFF. Here the CDR3 DNA reads TGTGCCAGTAGAACAGGGGGCGCGAACACCGGGGAGCTGTTTTTT.

As for this clonotype: With a far larger clone one base away, a read error is the likely cause. This sequence joins TRBV29-1 and TRBJ2-7; D gene ambiguous. The CDR3 runs to 15 residues. Germline V lookup: CDR1 SQVTM, CDR2 ANQGSEA. Trimming took off 0 bases at V and 7 bases at J, with 19 bases between the two ends. The CDR3 region is CSVEDYWSSYNEQYF. CDR3 DNA: TGCAGCGTTGAAGATTACTGGAGCTCCTACAATGAGCAGTACTTC.

This clonotype came up many times. The chain couples TRBV12-3 or TRBV12-4 to TRBJ2-2, with no clear D. V lost 5 bases and J 0 bases, leaving 13 bases between the germline ends. The CDR3 length is 16 residues. The CDR3 nucleotides read TGTGCCAGCAGTCCCCTGGGCGGAGCGAACACCGGGGAGCTGTTTTTT. The encoded protein is CASSPLGGANTGELFF.

This clonotype showed up many times. This chain uses TRBV7-8 with TRBJ2-1, with unresolved D. The CDR3 length is 14 residues. Between the trimmed V and J ends, which lost 5 bases and 6 bases, there was a span of 14 bases. The germline gives CDR1 SGHVS, CDR2 FQNEAQ. CDR3 amino acids: CASSPPTGSNEQFF. CDR3 DNA: TGTGCCAGCAGCCCCCCAACCGGATCCAATGAGCAGTTCTTC.

The chain links TRBV2 to TRBJ2-4; 7 bases fit TRBD2. After removal of 7 bases from V and 0 bases from J, the junction contained 12 bases not matched to a gene. Germline V gene sequence: CDR1 SNHLY, CDR2 FYNNEI. This CDR3 contains 17 residues. CDR3 sequence: CASKSRGDPLAKNIQYF. In nucleotides, the CDR3 is TGTGCCAGCAAAAGTCGGGGGGACCCTCTAGCCAAAAACATTCAGTACTTC.

Many counts were recorded for this clonotype. The genes are TRBV30 and TRBJ1-2; the D gene is possibly TRBD1 (5 bases). Germline CDR1 reads GTSNPN; CDR2 reads SVGIG (reference sequence). The CDR3 contains 13 residues. Trimming removed 4 bases from V and 6 bases from J, with 15 bases in between. The CDR3 loop is CAWIPGRGDGYTF. The DNA of the CDR3 is TGTGCCTGGATACCTGGGAGAGGGGATGGCTACACCTTC.